This record covers a single T cell receptor beta chain. The clone's antigen remains unknown. It has no much larger one-base neighbor in the sample; base qualities were not kept. Here V drops 4 bases and J drops 8 bases, and the junction holds 13 bases not matched to any gene. Including the terminal cysteine and phenylalanine, the CDR3 comprises 15 residues. Kept here is only the CDR3 DNA, which spans 45 bases and is read in frame from base 1. Per the germline V gene, SGHTA is the CDR1 and FQGTGA is the CDR2. These data come from a study of T cells in Graves' hyperthyroidism and ophthalmopathy (dated by TCRdb to between 2018 and 2021). Regarding the study in general: Peripheral blood was sampled at the time of initial diagnosis, prior to any treatment. To identify distinguishing TCR V-J signatures, a discovery cohort of around 98 patients was used, comprising 43 with Graves' ophthalmopathy and approximately 57 with stable Graves' hyperthyroidism. An independent validation cohort of around 20 hyperthyroidism patients and more than 15 patients who later progressed to ophthalmopathy tested prospective prediction of ophthalmopathy. The 95 to 100 discovery patients were randomly divided into training and test sets at a 7:3 ratio. In addition, the study compared T-cell repertoires in thyroid tissue and in blood from 6 or 7 Graves' hyperthyroidism patients. After sampling, hyperthyroidism patients received methimazole starting at 30 mg daily, and ophthalmopathy patients received high-dose intravenous methylprednisolone. The paper reports TCR Vbeta CDR3 sequencing of some 140 peripheral blood samples: under 45 ophthalmopathy, about 75 hyperthyroidism and about 17 progressor patients. The paper's findings and limits, for the study overall: Most expanded thyroid clonotypes (frequency above 0.001) were also detected in blood, suggesting blood repertoires may reflect thyroid immune responses. No statistical method was used to fix the sample size in advance, and group allocation was not hidden from the investigators. During validation, the model predicted progression to ophthalmopathy a median of approximately 7 months ahead of onset, with around 65% sensitivity and 72.22% specificity. Ophthalmopathy was separated from stable hyperthyroidism by a 13 V-J signature model, with approximately 85% sensitivity and about 81% specificity obtained in cross-validation and 80%/75% obtained in testing.

Stable Graves' hyperthyroidism was defined as no progression to ophthalmopathy during 18 months of follow-up. Hyperthyroidism patients were newly diagnosed, with disease duration under 2 months, and aged 18 to 65 years. Exclusion was applied to patients with uncontrolled infections, other autoimmune diseases, pregnancy or lactation. Diagnoses relied on clinical symptoms, serum thyroxine and TRAb, thyroid ultrasound and orbital computed tomography. PBMCs were separated from under 11 ml of fresh peripheral blood using Ficoll-Paque density gradient centrifugation. Total RNA was extracted using Trizol reagent, and RNA quality was assessed on an Agilent 2100 Bioanalyzer. The TCR beta CDR3 regions were amplified from the RNA transcripts. The first round of RT-PCR for the TCR CDR3 was performed with the HTBI primer set and the Qiagen OneStep RT-PCR kit. Libraries were constructed in a second round of multiplex PCR, after which size selection and purification were carried out. Sequencing of the libraries was done on an Illumina HiSeq2000 using paired-end 100 bp reads. As for the authors' bioinformatics: SOAPnuke was used to process the raw data, throwing out any read that contained adapters or uncalled bases, had a mean Phred below 15, or lacked an exact constant-primer or identifier match. COPE v1.2.5 was used to merge high-quality paired reads, and clonotypes were defined as unique nucleotide sequences. Clonotypes were aligned to IMGT TRBV, TRBD and TRBJ reference segments using MiTCR v1.1. The analysis was restricted to V-J combinations with a frequency above 0.0001, which together covered about 99% of the repertoires. The TCS score was defined as the ratio of F50 (clonal expansion) to E x V (chaos), calculated using BLOSUM62-based TCRdist between CDR3 peptides within each V-J. Welch's t-statistics and random forest reduced around 520 V-J features to 13, which were used in a naive Bayes classifier (R e1071). TCRdb trimmed public reads at Q25 via fastp, called clones via MiXCR and kept in-frame beta chains. Rows with one shared CDR3 protein collapse into an entry with the most common genes and DNA. The V and J calls follow TCRdb's processing rather than the paper's. The sample data list a few hundred thousand distinct CDR3 sequences, and around 18% of these were observed just once. Together, the top ten hold about 45% of the sample.

Sequencing was done on a sample of blood. The receptor comes from a man aged 40-55 years with Graves' hyperthyroidism. The rearranged segments are TRBV7-3 and TRBJ1-2; 7 central bases correspond to TRBD1. The nucleotides are TGTGCCAGCAGCTCGTCGAGGCAGGGGGTTTTGGGCTACACCTTC. This is translated as CASSSSRQGVLGYTF.